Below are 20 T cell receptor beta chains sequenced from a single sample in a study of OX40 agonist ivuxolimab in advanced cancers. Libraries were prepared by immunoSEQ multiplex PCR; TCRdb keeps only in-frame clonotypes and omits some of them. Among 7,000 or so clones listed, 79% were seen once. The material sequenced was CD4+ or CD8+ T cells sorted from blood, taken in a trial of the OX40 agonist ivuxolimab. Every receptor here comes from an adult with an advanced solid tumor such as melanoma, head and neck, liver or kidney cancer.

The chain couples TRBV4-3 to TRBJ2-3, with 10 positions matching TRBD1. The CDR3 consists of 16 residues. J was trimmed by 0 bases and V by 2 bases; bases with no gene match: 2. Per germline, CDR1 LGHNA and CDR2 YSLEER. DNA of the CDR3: TGCGCCAGCAGCCAAAGGACAGGGGGTAGCACAGATACGCAGTATTTT. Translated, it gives CASSQRTGGSTDTQYF.

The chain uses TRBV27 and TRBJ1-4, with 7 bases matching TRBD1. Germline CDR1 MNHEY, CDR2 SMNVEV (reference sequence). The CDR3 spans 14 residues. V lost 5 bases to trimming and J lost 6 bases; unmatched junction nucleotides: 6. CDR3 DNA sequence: TGTGCCAGCAGTCTCGACAGGGAGGATGAAAAACTGTTTTTT. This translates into CASSLDREDEKLFF.

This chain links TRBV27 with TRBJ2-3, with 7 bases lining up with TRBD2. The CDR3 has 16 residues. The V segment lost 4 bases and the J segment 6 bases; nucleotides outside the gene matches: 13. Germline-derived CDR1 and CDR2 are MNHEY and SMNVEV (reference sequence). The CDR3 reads CASSSGLYQTSDTQYF. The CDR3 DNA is TGTGCCAGCAGTTCGGGACTATACCAAACCTCGGATACGCAGTATTTT.

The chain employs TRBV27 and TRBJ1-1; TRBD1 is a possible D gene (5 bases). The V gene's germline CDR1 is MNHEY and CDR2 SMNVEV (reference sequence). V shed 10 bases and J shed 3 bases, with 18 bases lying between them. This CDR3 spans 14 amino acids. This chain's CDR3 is CATYGGVGHTEAFF. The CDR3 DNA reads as TGTGCCACCTATGGTGGGGTGGGACACACTGAAGCTTTCTTT.

DNA of the CDR3: TGTGCCACCAGCAGAGTCGTCCCAGGCCAAGAGACCCAGTACTTC. Translated: CATSRVVPGQETQYF. V and J are TRBV15 and TRBJ2-5; D ambiguous. Germline assignment: CDR1 LNHNV and CDR2 YYDKDF (reference sequence). This CDR3 contains 15 residues. V lost 1 base and J lost 1, with 10 bases in between.

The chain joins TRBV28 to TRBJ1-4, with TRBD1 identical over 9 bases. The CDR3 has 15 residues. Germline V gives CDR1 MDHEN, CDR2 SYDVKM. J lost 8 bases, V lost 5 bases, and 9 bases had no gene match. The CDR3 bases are TGTGCCAGCAGTCCCTCGACAGGGGGGAGGGAAAAACTGTTTTTT. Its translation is CASSPSTGGREKLFF.

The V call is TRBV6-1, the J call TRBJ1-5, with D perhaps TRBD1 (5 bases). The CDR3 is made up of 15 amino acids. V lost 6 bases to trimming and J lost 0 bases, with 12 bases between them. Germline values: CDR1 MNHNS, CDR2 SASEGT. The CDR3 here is CASRSGPYSNQPQHF. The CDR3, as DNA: TGTGCCAGCAGGTCGGGGCCCTATAGCAATCAGCCCCAGCATTTT.

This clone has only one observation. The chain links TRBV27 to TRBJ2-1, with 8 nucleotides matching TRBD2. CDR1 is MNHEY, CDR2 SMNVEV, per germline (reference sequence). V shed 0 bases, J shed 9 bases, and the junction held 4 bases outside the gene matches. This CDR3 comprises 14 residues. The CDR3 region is CASSLSAGVTEQFF. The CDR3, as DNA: TGTGCCAGCAGTTTATCAGCGGGAGTCACTGAGCAGTTCTTC.

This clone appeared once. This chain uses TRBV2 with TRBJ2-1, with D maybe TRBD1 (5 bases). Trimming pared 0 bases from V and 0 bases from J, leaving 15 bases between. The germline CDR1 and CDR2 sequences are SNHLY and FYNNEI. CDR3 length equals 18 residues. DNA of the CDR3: TGTGCCAGCAGTGAAGCAGGGGTAATTATGAGCTCCTACAATGAGCAGTTCTTC. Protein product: CASSEAGVIMSSYNEQFF.

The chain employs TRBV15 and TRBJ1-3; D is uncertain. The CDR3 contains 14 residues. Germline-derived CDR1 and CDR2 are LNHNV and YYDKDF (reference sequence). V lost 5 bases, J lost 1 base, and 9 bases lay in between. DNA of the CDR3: TGTGCCACCAGCCTTCGGGGATCTGGAAACACCATATATTTT. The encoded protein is CATSLRGSGNTIYF.

CDR3 nucleotides: TGCAGCGTTGTACCAGCGGTCCTCCAAGAGACCCAGTACTTC. Protein sequence: CSVVPAVLQETQYF. The chain is built from TRBV29-1 and TRBJ2-5, with a tentative D call TRBD2 (5 bases). V lost 4 bases, J lost 1 base, and 13 bases lay in between. The V gene's germline CDR1 is SQVTM and CDR2 ANQGSEA. The CDR3 length is 14 residues. Drawing the rest from reference TRBV29-1 and TRBJ2-5, the complete variable domain is SAVISQKPSRDICQRGTSLTIQCQVDSQVTMMFWYRQQPGQSLTLIATANQGSEATYESGFVIDKFPISRPNLTFSTLTVSNMSPEDSSIYLCSVVPAVLQETQYFGPGTRLLVL.

CDR3 amino acids: CASSIEGGSSYNEQFF. In DNA form, the CDR3 reads TGTGCCAGTAGTATAGAGGGCGGGAGCTCCTACAATGAGCAGTTCTTC. V gene TRBV19 combines with J gene TRBJ2-1, with 7 nucleotides matching TRBD2. Germline assignment: CDR1 LNHDA and CDR2 SQIVND (reference sequence). V was clipped by 0 bases and J by 0 bases; unmatched bases: 2. The CDR3 loop spans 16 amino acids.

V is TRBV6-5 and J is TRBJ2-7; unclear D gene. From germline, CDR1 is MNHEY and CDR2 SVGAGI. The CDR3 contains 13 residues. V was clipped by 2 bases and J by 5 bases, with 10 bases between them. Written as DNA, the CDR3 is TGTGCCAGCAGTTACCTAGGGATTCACGAGCAGTACTTC. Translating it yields CASSYLGIHEQYF.

CDR3 sequence: CASSYRTGGNEQFF. CDR3 in DNA: TGTGCCAGCAGTTATCGTACAGGGGGCAATGAGCAGTTCTTC. The chain couples TRBV27 to TRBJ2-1; 8 bases agree with TRBD1. The CDR3 extends over 14 amino acids. Trimming cost V 4 bases and J 6 bases; bases outside gene matches: 5. Per the germline V gene, CDR1 is MNHEY and CDR2 is SMNVEV (reference sequence).

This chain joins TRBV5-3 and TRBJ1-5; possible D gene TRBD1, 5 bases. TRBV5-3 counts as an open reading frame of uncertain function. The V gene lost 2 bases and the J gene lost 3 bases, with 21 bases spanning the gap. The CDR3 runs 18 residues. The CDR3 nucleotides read TGTGCCAGAAGCTTCGGGCAGGACAAACCCGATAACAATCAGCCCCAGCATTTT. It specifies CARSFGQDKPDNNQPQHF.

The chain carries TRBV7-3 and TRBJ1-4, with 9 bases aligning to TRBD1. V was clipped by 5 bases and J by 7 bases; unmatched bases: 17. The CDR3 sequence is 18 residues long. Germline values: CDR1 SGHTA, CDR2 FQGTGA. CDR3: CASSPPGQGTLVSEKLFF. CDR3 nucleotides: TGTGCCAGCAGCCCCCCGGGACAGGGAACTTTGGTGAGTGAAAAACTGTTTTTT.

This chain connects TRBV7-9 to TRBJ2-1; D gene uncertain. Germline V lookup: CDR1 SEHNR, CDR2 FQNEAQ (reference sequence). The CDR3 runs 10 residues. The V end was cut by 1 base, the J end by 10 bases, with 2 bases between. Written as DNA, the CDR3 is TGTGCCAGCAGCTTAGGGGAGCAGTTCTTC. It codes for CASSLGEQFF.

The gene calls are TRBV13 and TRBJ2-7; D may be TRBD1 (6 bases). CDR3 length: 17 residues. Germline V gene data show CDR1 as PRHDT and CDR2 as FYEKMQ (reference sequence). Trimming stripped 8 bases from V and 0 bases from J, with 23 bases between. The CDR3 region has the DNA TGTGCCAGCGAACGAAGGACAGCTTCAAAGGCCTCCTACGAGCAGTACTTC. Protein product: CASERRTASKASYEQYF.

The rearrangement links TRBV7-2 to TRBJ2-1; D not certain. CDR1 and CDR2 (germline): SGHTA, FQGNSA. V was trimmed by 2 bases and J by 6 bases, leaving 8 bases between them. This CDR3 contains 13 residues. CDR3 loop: CASSLNLPNEQFF. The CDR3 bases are TGTGCCAGCAGCTTAAACCTTCCCAATGAGCAGTTCTTC.

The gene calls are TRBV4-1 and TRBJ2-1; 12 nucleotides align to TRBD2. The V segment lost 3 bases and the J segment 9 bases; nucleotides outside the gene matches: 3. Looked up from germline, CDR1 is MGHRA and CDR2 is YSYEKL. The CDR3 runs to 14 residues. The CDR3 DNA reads TGCGCCAGCAGCCACCCACTAGCGGGGGGTGAGCAGTTCTTC. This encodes CASSHPLAGGEQFF.